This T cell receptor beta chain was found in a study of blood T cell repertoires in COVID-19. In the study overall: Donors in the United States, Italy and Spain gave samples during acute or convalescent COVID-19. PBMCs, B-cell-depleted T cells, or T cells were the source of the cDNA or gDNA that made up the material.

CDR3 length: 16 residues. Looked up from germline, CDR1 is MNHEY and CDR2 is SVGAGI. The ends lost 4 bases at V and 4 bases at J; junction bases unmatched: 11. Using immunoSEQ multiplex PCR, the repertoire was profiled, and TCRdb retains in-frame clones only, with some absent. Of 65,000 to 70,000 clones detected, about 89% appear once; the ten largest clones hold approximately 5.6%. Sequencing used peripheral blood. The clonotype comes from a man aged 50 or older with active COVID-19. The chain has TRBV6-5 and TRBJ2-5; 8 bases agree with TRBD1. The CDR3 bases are TGTGCCAGCAGTTCACACCTACAGGGGGTGGGAGAGACCCAGTACTTC. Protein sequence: CASSSHLQGVGETQYF.